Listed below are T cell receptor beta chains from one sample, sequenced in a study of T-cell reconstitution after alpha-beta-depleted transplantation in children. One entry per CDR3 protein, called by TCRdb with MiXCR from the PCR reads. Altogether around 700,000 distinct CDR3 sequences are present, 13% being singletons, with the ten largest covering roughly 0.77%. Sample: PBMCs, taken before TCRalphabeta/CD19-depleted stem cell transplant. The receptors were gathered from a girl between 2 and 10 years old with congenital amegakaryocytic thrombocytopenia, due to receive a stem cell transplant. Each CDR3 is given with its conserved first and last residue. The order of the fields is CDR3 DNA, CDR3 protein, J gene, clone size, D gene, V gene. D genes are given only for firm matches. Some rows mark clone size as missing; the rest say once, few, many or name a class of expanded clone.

cdr3_nt: TGTGCCAGCAGTCCGGGACTAGCGGATAACGAGCAGTACTTC; cdr3_aa: CASSPGLADNEQYF; j_call: TRBJ2-7; clone_size: few; d_call: TRBD2; v_call: TRBV27
cdr3_nt: TGTGCCAGCTCACCTGCTGCTTTACAGGGTCTTACTCTGAACACTGAAGCTTTCTTT; cdr3_aa: CASSPAALQGLTLNTEAFF; j_call: TRBJ1-1; clone_size: .; d_call: .; v_call: TRBV18
cdr3_nt: TGCAGTGCTACAGGTCTAGCCGGGAGCAATGAGCAGTTCTTC; cdr3_aa: CSATGLAGSNEQFF; j_call: TRBJ2-1; clone_size: many; d_call: .; v_call: TRBV20-1
cdr3_nt: TGTGCCAGCAGCTCCGTTGGGCCTGGGGCCAACGTCCTGACTTTC; cdr3_aa: CASSSVGPGANVLTF; j_call: TRBJ2-6; clone_size: few; d_call: .; v_call: TRBV28
cdr3_nt: TGTGCCAGCAGTTTGGTGTTGGACAATGAGCAGTTCTTC; cdr3_aa: CASSLVLDNEQFF; j_call: TRBJ2-1; clone_size: many; d_call: .; v_call: TRBV28
cdr3_nt: TGTGCCAGCAGCCCGCGACTAGTCGAACTGACAACGCAGTATTTT; cdr3_aa: CASSPRLVELTTQYF; j_call: TRBJ2-3; clone_size: .; d_call: .; v_call: TRBV4-2
cdr3_nt: TGTGCCAGCAGTTCCGTGGGGCACCAGTACCAAGAGACCCAGTACTTC; cdr3_aa: CASSSVGHQYQETQYF; j_call: TRBJ2-5; clone_size: few; d_call: .; v_call: TRBV12-3/TRBV12-4
cdr3_nt: TGTGCCACCAGCACGACGGAACGACGAAGCTCCTACGAGCAGTACTTC; cdr3_aa: CATSTTERRSSYEQYF; j_call: TRBJ2-7; clone_size: many; d_call: .; v_call: TRBV15
cdr3_nt: TGCAGCGTGGGAACTAGCGGCTCACACTACGAGCAGTACTTC; cdr3_aa: CSVGTSGSHYEQYF; j_call: TRBJ2-7; clone_size: many; d_call: TRBD2; v_call: TRBV29-1
cdr3_nt: TGCGCCAGCAGCATGGGACTAGCGGGAATCACCAGCTCCTACAATGAGCAGTTCTTC; cdr3_aa: CASSMGLAGITSSYNEQFF; j_call: TRBJ2-1; clone_size: .; d_call: TRBD2; v_call: TRBV5-1
cdr3_nt: TGCAGTGCTAGAAATTCAGGCTCTGTATTTGGCTACGAGCAGTACTTC; cdr3_aa: CSARNSGSVFGYEQYF; j_call: TRBJ2-7; clone_size: many; d_call: .; v_call: TRBV20-1
cdr3_nt: TGCAGTGCTCCAGAAACGGCGTCCCATTACAATGAGCAGTTCTTC; cdr3_aa: CSAPETASHYNEQFF; j_call: TRBJ2-1; clone_size: many; d_call: .; v_call: TRBV20-1
cdr3_nt: TGTGCCAGCAGCTTAGGTCGAAGCGGCACTAGCACAGATACGCAGTATTTT; cdr3_aa: CASSLGRSGTSTDTQYF; j_call: TRBJ2-3; clone_size: many; d_call: .; v_call: TRBV7-9
cdr3_nt: TGTGCCAGCAGCATTGACACGTTCCAAGAGACCCAGTACTTC; cdr3_aa: CASSIDTFQETQYF; j_call: TRBJ2-5; clone_size: many; d_call: .; v_call: TRBV5-5
cdr3_nt: TGCAGCGTTGGTTCCCCTGGGGCCAACGTCCTGACTTTC; cdr3_aa: CSVGSPGANVLTF; j_call: TRBJ2-6; clone_size: many; d_call: .; v_call: TRBV29-1
cdr3_nt: TGCAGTGCTAGCGGGAGACAAATCCTGGGAGATACGCAGTATTTT; cdr3_aa: CSASGRQILGDTQYF; j_call: TRBJ2-3; clone_size: .; d_call: .; v_call: TRBV20-1
cdr3_nt: TGCGCCAGCAGCTTGGAGGACCTAGAGACCCAGTACTTC; cdr3_aa: CASSLEDLETQYF; j_call: TRBJ2-5; clone_size: many; d_call: .; v_call: TRBV5-1
cdr3_nt: TGTGCCAGCAGCTTATCACGACAGGGGGCGCGTGGTGGCTACACCTTC; cdr3_aa: CASSLSRQGARGGYTF; j_call: TRBJ1-2; clone_size: few; d_call: TRBD1; v_call: TRBV7-9
cdr3_nt: TGTGCCAGCAGCCAATTGACCGGGACAGGGGTGGAGACCCAGTACTTC; cdr3_aa: CASSQLTGTGVETQYF; j_call: TRBJ2-5; clone_size: .; d_call: TRBD1; v_call: TRBV3-1
cdr3_nt: TGCAGTGCTCTATCCGGACGCTATGAGCAGTTCTTC; cdr3_aa: CSALSGRYEQFF; j_call: TRBJ2-1; clone_size: many; d_call: .; v_call: TRBV20-1
cdr3_nt: TGTGCCAGCACCCCAGGACGGTATAATGAAAAACTGTTTTTT; cdr3_aa: CASTPGRYNEKLFF; j_call: TRBJ1-4; clone_size: many; d_call: .; v_call: TRBV7-8
cdr3_nt: TGCAGCGTTCGACAGGGCTTGGTGGATGGCTACACCTTC; cdr3_aa: CSVRQGLVDGYTF; j_call: TRBJ1-2; clone_size: many; d_call: TRBD1; v_call: TRBV29-1
cdr3_nt: TGTGCCAGCAGCTGGGACAATAGAATTAAAGAGACCCAGTACTTC; cdr3_aa: CASSWDNRIKETQYF; j_call: TRBJ2-5; clone_size: few; d_call: .; v_call: TRBV7-9
cdr3_nt: TGTGCCAGCAGCCCCGGGGGCGGATACTACAATGAGCAGTTCTTC; cdr3_aa: CASSPGGGYYNEQFF; j_call: TRBJ2-1; clone_size: many; d_call: .; v_call: TRBV11-2
cdr3_nt: TGTGCCAGCAGTGATTCGTACCAGCCTAGTCCCCAGCCTTTT; cdr3_aa: CASSDSYQPSPQPF; j_call: TRBJ1-5; clone_size: .; d_call: .; v_call: TRBV25-1
cdr3_nt: TGCGCCAGCAGCTTGGGTCCCTATCAGCCCCAGCATTTT; cdr3_aa: CASSLGPYQPQHF; j_call: TRBJ1-5; clone_size: many; d_call: .; v_call: TRBV5-1
cdr3_nt: TGTGCCAGCAGCTTAGTCGGAGGGACCGATGAGCAGTTCTTC; cdr3_aa: CASSLVGGTDEQFF; j_call: TRBJ2-1; clone_size: many; d_call: .; v_call: TRBV7-6
cdr3_nt: TGTGCCAGCAGCCCACGGGACGGAACCTACGAGCAGTACTTC; cdr3_aa: CASSPRDGTYEQYF; j_call: TRBJ2-7; clone_size: many; d_call: .; v_call: TRBV7-9
cdr3_nt: TGCGCCAGCAGCCGTCTTGTTTGGACCGGGGAGCTGTTTTTT; cdr3_aa: CASSRLVWTGELFF; j_call: TRBJ2-2; clone_size: .; d_call: .; v_call: TRBV5-1
cdr3_nt: TGTGCCAGCAGCTCCCTAGAAGCCCAGGGTGTTAGCACAGATACGCAGTATTTT; cdr3_aa: CASSSLEAQGVSTDTQYF; j_call: TRBJ2-3; clone_size: .; d_call: .; v_call: TRBV5-4
cdr3_nt: TGCAGCGTTATTTTGAGGGACAGGGTGGAGGAGACCCAGTACTTC; cdr3_aa: CSVILRDRVEETQYF; j_call: TRBJ2-5; clone_size: many; d_call: TRBD1; v_call: TRBV29-1
cdr3_nt: TGCGCCAGCAGCTTGGGTAAGACTAGCGGACTCTACGAGCAGTACTTC; cdr3_aa: CASSLGKTSGLYEQYF; j_call: TRBJ2-7; clone_size: many; d_call: TRBD2; v_call: TRBV5-1
cdr3_nt: TGCAGTGCTAGTAATGCGACTAGTGGTGAGCAGTTCTTC; cdr3_aa: CSASNATSGEQFF; j_call: TRBJ2-1; clone_size: .; d_call: .; v_call: TRBV20-1
cdr3_nt: TGCGCCAGCAGCTTGGACGGTGGGAGACCAGAGACCCAGTACTTC; cdr3_aa: CASSLDGGRPETQYF; j_call: TRBJ2-5; clone_size: .; d_call: .; v_call: TRBV5-1
cdr3_nt: TGTGCCAGCAGTCTAGCGGGAGGGCCGGTTGAGACCCAGTACTTC; cdr3_aa: CASSLAGGPVETQYF; j_call: TRBJ2-5; clone_size: once; d_call: TRBD2; v_call: TRBV7-2
cdr3_nt: TGTGCCAGCAGTTTTAACGGGGTGCCGACTACGCAGCAGTACTTC; cdr3_aa: CASSFNGVPTTQQYF; j_call: TRBJ2-7; clone_size: .; d_call: .; v_call: TRBV12-3/TRBV12-4
cdr3_nt: TGCGCCAGCAGTCCGGGAGTTAACGAGCAGTACTTC; cdr3_aa: CASSPGVNEQYF; j_call: TRBJ2-7; clone_size: many; d_call: .; v_call: TRBV10-2
cdr3_nt: TGCAGTGCTATGGTGGGTTACCCGCAGGTAGCTTTCTTT; cdr3_aa: CSAMVGYPQVAFF; j_call: TRBJ1-1; clone_size: many; d_call: .; v_call: TRBV20-1
cdr3_nt: TGTGCCAGCAGCTTGAGCGTCCGGGGAGATACGCAGTATTTT; cdr3_aa: CASSLSVRGDTQYF; j_call: TRBJ2-3; clone_size: many; d_call: .; v_call: TRBV5-6
cdr3_nt: TGCGCCAGCAGCCTTTTACCCGGGGAGAACACTGAAGCTTTCTTT; cdr3_aa: CASSLLPGENTEAFF; j_call: TRBJ1-1; clone_size: many; d_call: .; v_call: TRBV4-1
cdr3_nt: TGTGCCAGCAGCCAAGATCGTTATTATTCCGGACTAGCGGGCGCAAGCTCCTACAATGAGCAGTTCTTC; cdr3_aa: CASSQDRYYSGLAGASSYNEQFF; j_call: TRBJ2-1; clone_size: few; d_call: TRBD2; v_call: TRBV14
cdr3_nt: TGTGCCATCAGTGAGCAATCGAACAATGAGCAGTTCTTC; cdr3_aa: CAISEQSNNEQFF; j_call: TRBJ2-1; clone_size: .; d_call: .; v_call: TRBV10-3
cdr3_nt: TGTGCCAGCAGCCAAGGAGCGCAAAGCGGGATCTATGAGCAGTTCTTC; cdr3_aa: CASSQGAQSGIYEQFF; j_call: TRBJ2-1; clone_size: many; d_call: TRBD2; v_call: TRBV3-1
cdr3_nt: TGTGCCAGCAGCATTTGGCCTCTGACTAGGGGAGTCTTCTTC; cdr3_aa: CASSIWPLTRGVFF; j_call: TRBJ2-1; clone_size: .; d_call: .; v_call: TRBV5-8
cdr3_nt: TGTGCCAGCACAGGTCCCACAGATACGCAGTATTTT; cdr3_aa: CASTGPTDTQYF; j_call: TRBJ2-3; clone_size: many; d_call: .; v_call: TRBV6-5
cdr3_nt: TGTGCCAGCAGTCCTCGGACAGGGGCGGCGGTCGGCGAAAAACTGTTTTTT; cdr3_aa: CASSPRTGAAVGEKLFF; j_call: TRBJ1-4; clone_size: .; d_call: TRBD1; v_call: TRBV27
cdr3_nt: TGCAGTGCTAGAGGGGACTGGGACTACAATGAGCAGTTCTTC; cdr3_aa: CSARGDWDYNEQFF; j_call: TRBJ2-1; clone_size: .; d_call: .; v_call: TRBV20-1
cdr3_nt: TGCAGCGTTTTGATATCGAGTTACAATGAGCAGTTCTTC; cdr3_aa: CSVLISSYNEQFF; j_call: TRBJ2-1; clone_size: few; d_call: .; v_call: TRBV29-1
cdr3_nt: TGCGCCAGCAGCTTGGTGGGGGCACCCCCTGAGACCCAGTACTTC; cdr3_aa: CASSLVGAPPETQYF; j_call: TRBJ2-5; clone_size: .; d_call: .; v_call: TRBV5-1
cdr3_nt: TGTGCCAGCAGCTTAGCGGGTGCATGGGGTGGTTGGCAGTTCTTC; cdr3_aa: CASSLAGAWGGWQFF; j_call: TRBJ2-1; clone_size: many; d_call: .; v_call: TRBV7-2
cdr3_nt: TGCGCCAGCAGACGGACAGCGAATGAGCAGTTCTTC; cdr3_aa: CASRRTANEQFF; j_call: TRBJ2-1; clone_size: few; d_call: .; v_call: TRBV5-1
cdr3_nt: TGCAGTGCCAAACCCGGGACGCGGTCTTATGGCTACACCTTC; cdr3_aa: CSAKPGTRSYGYTF; j_call: TRBJ1-2; clone_size: few; d_call: .; v_call: TRBV20-1
cdr3_nt: TGCAGTGGGAGGACAGGGGGAGCTAATCAGCCCCAGCATTTT; cdr3_aa: CSGRTGGANQPQHF; j_call: TRBJ1-5; clone_size: many; d_call: TRBD1; v_call: TRBV20-1